The 17 T cell receptor beta chains listed next were all sequenced from one sample in a study of control samples from healthy donors and cancer patients. Repertoires were generated with immunoSEQ multiplex PCR, while TCRdb's copy carries only in-frame clones and drops some. Altogether under 200,000 clones are present, just under 95% being singletons, with the ten largest covering 8.5%. Sequencing was done on a sample of blood. The source is a woman aged 40 to 50 in good health.

This clone was observed a few times. The chain joins TRBV5-6 to TRBJ1-1, with TRBD1 identical over 12 bases. V lost 3 bases to trimming and J lost 3 bases; unmatched junction nucleotides: 6. The CDR3 contains 16 residues. Germline CDR1 is SGHDT and CDR2 is YYEEEE. For the CDR3, the DNA is TGTGCCAGCAGCTATGTGGGACAGGGGGCTGACACTGAAGCTTTCTTT. It yields the protein CASSYVGQGADTEAFF.

V usage is TRBV7-9 and J usage is TRBJ2-5; D not certain. Trimming shortened V by 5 bases and J by 5 bases, and 12 bases separated the two germline ends. The CDR3 extends over 13 amino acids. In germline, CDR1 is SEHNR, CDR2 FQNEAQ (reference sequence). CDR3 bases: TGTGCCAGCAGCAAAGGGTTTGCGGAGACCCAGTACTTC. Protein sequence: CASSKGFAETQYF. The full variable domain, its missing parts supplied by reference TRBV7-9 and TRBJ2-5, is DTGVSQNPRHKITKRGQNVTFRCDPISEHNRLYWYRQTLGQGPEFLTYFQNEAQLEKSRLLSDRFSAERPKGSFSTLEIQRTEQGDSAMYLCASSKGFAETQYFGPGTRLLVL.

The chain uses TRBV7-8 and TRBJ2-7; 8 bases are a match to TRBD1. Germline CDR1 reads SGHVS; CDR2 reads FQNEAQ. The CDR3 covers 15 residues. Losses at the gene ends were 3 bases for V and 2 bases for J; bases not matched to a gene: 6. In nucleotides, the CDR3 is TGTGCCAGCAGCTTTCAGGGGGCGCGGGCCTACGAGCAGTACTTC. Translating gives CASSFQGARAYEQYF.

The genes are TRBV4-3 and TRBJ1-4; the match to TRBD1 covers 7 bases. From germline, CDR1 is LGHNA and CDR2 YSLEER. The CDR3 loop spans 15 amino acids. V lost 1 base to trimming and J lost 5 bases; unmatched junction nucleotides: 4. The CDR3 region is CASSQGGTENEKLFF. CDR3 coding DNA: TGCGCCAGCAGCCAAGGCGGGACAGAGAATGAAAAACTGTTTTTT.

The chain carries TRBV18 and TRBJ2-7; a possible D gene is TRBD2 (5 bases). The CDR3 totals 14 residues. The V gene lost 3 bases and the J gene lost 2 bases, with 11 bases spanning the gap. Germline assignment: CDR1 KGHSH and CDR2 LQKENI. The CDR3, as DNA: TGTGCCAGCTCACCTGAGGGATGGGCCTACGAGCAGTACTTC. This gives the protein CASSPEGWAYEQYF.

The chain recombines TRBV19 with TRBJ1-1; no clear D gene. This CDR3 spans 17 amino acids. Germline CDR1 LNHDA, CDR2 SQIVND (reference sequence). V dropped 2 bases and J dropped 1 base, with 17 bases sitting between them. CDR3: CASSIMKVGIGNTEAFF. The CDR3 nucleotides are TGTGCCAGTAGTATAATGAAGGTGGGGATCGGGAACACTGAAGCTTTCTTT.

The chain has TRBV5-1 and TRBJ2-1, with 8 bases fitting TRBD2. Germline assignment: CDR1 SGHRS and CDR2 YFSETQ. V was pared by 0 bases and J by 2 bases, with 13 bases of the junction left unmatched. This CDR3 region has 19 residues. The CDR3 DNA is TGCGCCAGCAGCTTGGCTCGGGCGGGGGGATTCGGGACCTACAATGAGCAGTTCTTC. Translated, it gives CASSLARAGGFGTYNEQFF.

V is TRBV27 and J is TRBJ2-1; 7 bases fit TRBD2. Trimming at V came to 0 bases and at J to 3 bases, leaving 8 bases not matched to a gene. Germline V lookup: CDR1 MNHEY, CDR2 SMNVEV (reference sequence). The CDR3 runs to 17 residues. In nucleotides, the CDR3 is TGTGCCAGCAGTTTATCGGGAGGGAGGACAATCTACAATGAGCAGTTCTTC. This codes for CASSLSGGRTIYNEQFF.

This clone was seen only a few times. The chain has TRBV6-5 and TRBJ1-2; 7 nucleotides agree with TRBD1. CDR1 MNHEY and CDR2 SVGAGI come from the germline V gene. With V trimmed by 5 bases and J by 8 bases, 5 bases remained unmatched. The CDR3 runs 12 residues. The CDR3 DNA is TGTGCCAGCAGTCCGACAGGGACAGGCTACACCTTC. This codes for CASSPTGTGYTF.

J is TRBJ1-1 and V is TRBV4-1, with D maybe TRBD1 (6 bases). Germline assignment: CDR1 MGHRA and CDR2 YSYEKL. Trimming removed 5 bases at V and 5 bases at J, with 15 bases between. The CDR3 runs to 14 residues. CDR3 residues: CASSSLGGGTEAFF. In DNA form, the CDR3 reads TGCGCCAGCAGCTCCCTAGGGGGGGGAACTGAAGCTTTCTTT.

The chain combines TRBV24-1 with TRBJ2-3, with D tentatively TRBD2 (5 bases). V was shortened by 4 bases and J by 4 bases, with 11 bases between the two germline ends. The length of the CDR3 is 14 residues. Germline loops: CDR1 KGHDR, CDR2 SFDVKD. The CDR3 DNA follows: TGTGCCACCAGTGACTCGGGGATTTCAGATACGCAGTATTTT. Translated: CATSDSGISDTQYF.

This sequence joins TRBV3-1 (or the pseudogene TRBV3-2) and TRBJ1-5; D remains ambiguous. The germline gives CDR1 LGHDT, CDR2 YNNKEL (reference sequence). This CDR3 is built from 15 residues. Trimming pared 1 base from V and 5 bases from J, leaving 12 bases between. CDR3 coding DNA: TGTGCCAGCAGCCAAGCCGGACCCGGCGATCAGCCCCAGCATTTT. Encoded protein: CASSQAGPGDQPQHF.

V gene TRBV11-2 combines with J gene TRBJ1-2; D is possibly TRBD1 (5 bases). The germline gives CDR1 SGHAT, CDR2 FQNNGV. The CDR3 is 13 amino acids. V lost 6 bases and J lost 1, with 9 bases in between. The CDR3 loop reads CASSSGRNYGYTF. The CDR3 DNA sequence: TGTGCCAGCAGTTCGGGACGTAACTATGGCTACACCTTC.

The chain combines TRBV7-2 with TRBJ1-1; D may be TRBD1 (6 bases). CDR1 SGHTA and CDR2 FQGNSA come from the germline V gene. The CDR3 is 14 amino acids. Trimming pared 0 bases from V and 6 bases from J, leaving 11 bases between. CDR3 DNA sequence: TGTGCCAGCAGCTTAGCCACAGGGATAGCTGAAGCTTTCTTT. Protein sequence: CASSLATGIAEAFF. Full variable domain (rest looked up from reference TRBV7-2 and TRBJ1-1): GAGVSQSPSNKVTEKGKDVELRCDPISGHTALYWYRQSLGQGLEFLIYFQGNSAPDKSGLPSDRFSAERTGGSVSTLTIQRTQQEDSAVYLCASSLATGIAEAFFGQGTRLTVV.

The chain has TRBV19 and TRBJ1-1; no clear D. Trimming pared 0 bases from V and 1 base from J, leaving 9 bases between. This CDR3 contains 15 residues. Germline V gives CDR1 LNHDA, CDR2 SQIVND (reference sequence). For the CDR3, the DNA is TGTGCCAGTAGTATAGATCTTCGCACGAACACTGAAGCTTTCTTT. Protein sequence: CASSIDLRTNTEAFF.

This sequence joins TRBV27 and TRBJ1-1, with D possibly TRBD1 on 6 matching bases. CDR3 size: 14 residues. Between the trimmed V and J ends, which lost 3 bases and 4 bases, there was a span of 12 bases. Germline lookup yields CDR1 MNHEY and CDR2 SMNVEV (reference sequence). The DNA of the CDR3 is TGTGCCAGCAGTTTGCGGGGGCTAGGCACTGAAGCTTTCTTT. Its protein product is CASSLRGLGTEAFF.

The V and J genes are TRBV3-1 (or the pseudogene TRBV3-2) and TRBJ1-1; TRBD1 is a possible D gene (5 bases). The CDR3 consists of 15 residues. The V end lost 1 base, the J end lost 3 bases, and 12 bases lay between the germline ends. Germline V gene sequence: CDR1 LGHDT, CDR2 YNNKEL (reference sequence). As DNA, the CDR3 is TGTGCCAGCAGCCAAGTTTATGGGGGTGACACTGAAGCTTTCTTT. It translates to CASSQVYGGDTEAFF.